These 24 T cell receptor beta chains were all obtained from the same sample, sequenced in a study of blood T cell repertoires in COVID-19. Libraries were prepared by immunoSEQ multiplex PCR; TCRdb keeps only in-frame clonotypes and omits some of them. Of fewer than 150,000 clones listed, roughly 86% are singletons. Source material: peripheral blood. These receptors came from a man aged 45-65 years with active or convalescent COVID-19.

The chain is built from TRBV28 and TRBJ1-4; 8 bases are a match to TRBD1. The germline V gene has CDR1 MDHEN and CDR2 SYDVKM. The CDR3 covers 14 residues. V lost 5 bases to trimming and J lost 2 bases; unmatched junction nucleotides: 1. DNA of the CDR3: TGTGCCAGCAGTGACAGGGGTACTAATGAAAAACTGTTTTTT. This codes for CASSDRGTNEKLFF.

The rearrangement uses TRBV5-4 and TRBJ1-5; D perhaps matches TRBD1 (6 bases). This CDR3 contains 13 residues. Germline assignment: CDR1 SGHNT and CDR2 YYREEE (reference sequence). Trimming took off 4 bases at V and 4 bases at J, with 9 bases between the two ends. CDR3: CASSGGTNQPQHF. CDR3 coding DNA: TGTGCCAGCAGCGGGGGCACAAATCAGCCCCAGCATTTT.

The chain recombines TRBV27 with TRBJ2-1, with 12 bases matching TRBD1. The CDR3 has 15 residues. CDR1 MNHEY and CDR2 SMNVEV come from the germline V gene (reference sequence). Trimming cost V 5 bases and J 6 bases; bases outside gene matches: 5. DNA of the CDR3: TGTGCCAGCAGTAGCCGGGACAGGGGGCTCAATGAGCAGTTCTTC. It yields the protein CASSSRDRGLNEQFF.

CDR3 protein: CASSQTLGGPQHF. The CDR3 bases are TGTGCCAGCAGCCAAACCCTGGGGGGGCCCCAGCATTTT. The rearrangement links TRBV3-1 (or the pseudogene TRBV3-2) to TRBJ1-5, with a possible D match to TRBD1 (5 bases). The germline V gene has CDR1 LGHDT and CDR2 YNNKEL (reference sequence). V lost 2 bases and J 9 bases, leaving 11 bases between the germline ends. The CDR3 length is 13 residues.

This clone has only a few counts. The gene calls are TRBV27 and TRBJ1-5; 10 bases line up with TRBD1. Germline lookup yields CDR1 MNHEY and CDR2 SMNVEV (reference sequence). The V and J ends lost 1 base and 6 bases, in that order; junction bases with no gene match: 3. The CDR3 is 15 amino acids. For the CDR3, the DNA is TGTGCCAGCAGTTTATTCGGACAGGGGGTTCAGCCCCAGCATTTT. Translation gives CASSLFGQGVQPQHF.

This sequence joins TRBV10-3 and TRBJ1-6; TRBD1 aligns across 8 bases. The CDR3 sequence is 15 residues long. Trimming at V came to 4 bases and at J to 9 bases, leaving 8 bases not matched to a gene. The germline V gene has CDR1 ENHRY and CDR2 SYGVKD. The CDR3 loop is CAISGTGLESSPLHF. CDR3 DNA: TGTGCCATCAGTGGGACAGGGTTGGAAAGTTCACCCCTCCACTTT.

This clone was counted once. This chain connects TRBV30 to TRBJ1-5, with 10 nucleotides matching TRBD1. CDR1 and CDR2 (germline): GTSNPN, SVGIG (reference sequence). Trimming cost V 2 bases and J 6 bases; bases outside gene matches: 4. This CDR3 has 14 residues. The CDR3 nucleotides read TGTGCCTGGAGTCGACAGGGGGCGAGTCAGCCCCAGCATTTT. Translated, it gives CAWSRQGASQPQHF.

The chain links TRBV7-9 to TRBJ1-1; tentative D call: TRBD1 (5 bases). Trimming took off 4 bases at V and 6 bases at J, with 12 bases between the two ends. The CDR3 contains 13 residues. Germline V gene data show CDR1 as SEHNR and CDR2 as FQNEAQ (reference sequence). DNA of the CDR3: TGTGCCAGCAGCTATGTCCAGGGCGCTGAAGCTTTCTTT. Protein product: CASSYVQGAEAFF.

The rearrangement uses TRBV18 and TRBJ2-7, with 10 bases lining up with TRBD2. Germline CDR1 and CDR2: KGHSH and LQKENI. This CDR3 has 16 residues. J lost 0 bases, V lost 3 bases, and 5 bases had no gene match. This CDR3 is CASSPIRLAGSYEQYF. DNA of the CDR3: TGTGCCAGCTCACCCATCCGACTAGCGGGCTCCTACGAGCAGTACTTC.

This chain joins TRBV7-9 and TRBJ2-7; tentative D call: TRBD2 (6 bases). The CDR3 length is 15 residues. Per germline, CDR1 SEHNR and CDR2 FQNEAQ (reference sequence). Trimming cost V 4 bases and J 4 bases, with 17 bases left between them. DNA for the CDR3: TGTGCCAGCAGCTCCGATTCGACTAGTGCGTACGAGCAGTACTTC. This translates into CASSSDSTSAYEQYF. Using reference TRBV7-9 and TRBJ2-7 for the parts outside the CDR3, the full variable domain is DTGVSQNPRHKITKRGQNVTFRCDPISEHNRLYWYRQTLGQGPEFLTYFQNEAQLEKSRLLSDRFSAERPKGSFSTLEIQRTEQGDSAMYLCASSSDSTSAYEQYFGPGTRLTVT.

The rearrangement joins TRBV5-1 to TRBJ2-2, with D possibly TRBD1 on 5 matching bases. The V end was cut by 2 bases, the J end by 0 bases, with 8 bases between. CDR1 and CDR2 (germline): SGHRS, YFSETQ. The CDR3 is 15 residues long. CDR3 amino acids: CASSFDSPNTGELFF. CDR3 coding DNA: TGCGCCAGCAGCTTCGACAGCCCGAACACCGGGGAGCTGTTTTTT.

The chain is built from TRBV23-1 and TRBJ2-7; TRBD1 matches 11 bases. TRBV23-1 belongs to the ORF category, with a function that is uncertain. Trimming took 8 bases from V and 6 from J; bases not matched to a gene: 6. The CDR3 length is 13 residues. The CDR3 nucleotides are TGCGCCAGCGGAACCGGGACAGGGGGCGAGCAGTACTTC. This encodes CASGTGTGGEQYF.

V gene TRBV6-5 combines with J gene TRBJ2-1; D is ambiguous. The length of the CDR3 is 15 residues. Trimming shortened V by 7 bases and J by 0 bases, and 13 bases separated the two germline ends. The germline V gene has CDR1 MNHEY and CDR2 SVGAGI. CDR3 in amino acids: CASNGGYSSYNEQFF. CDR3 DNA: TGTGCCAGCAATGGCGGTTATAGCTCCTACAATGAGCAGTTCTTC.

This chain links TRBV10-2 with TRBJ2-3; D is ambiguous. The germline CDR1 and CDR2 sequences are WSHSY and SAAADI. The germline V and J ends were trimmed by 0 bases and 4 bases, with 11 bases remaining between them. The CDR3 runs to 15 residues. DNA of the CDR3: TGCGCCAGCAGTGAGTCGATTGTAGCTGCAGATACGCAGTATTTT. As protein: CASSESIVAADTQYF.

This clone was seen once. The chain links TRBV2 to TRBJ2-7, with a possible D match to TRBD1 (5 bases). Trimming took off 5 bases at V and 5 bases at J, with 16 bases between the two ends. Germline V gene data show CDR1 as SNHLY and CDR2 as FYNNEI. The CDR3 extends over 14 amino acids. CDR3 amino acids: CASSQGRVVDEQYF. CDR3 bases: TGTGCCAGCAGTCAAGGCAGGGTAGTAGACGAGCAGTACTTC.

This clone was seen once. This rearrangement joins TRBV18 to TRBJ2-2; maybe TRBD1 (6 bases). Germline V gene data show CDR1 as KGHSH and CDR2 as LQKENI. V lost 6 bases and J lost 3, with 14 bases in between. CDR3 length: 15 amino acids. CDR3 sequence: CASSPDRSYTGELFF. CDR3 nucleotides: TGTGCCAGCTCCCCCGACAGGAGCTACACCGGGGAGCTGTTTTTT.

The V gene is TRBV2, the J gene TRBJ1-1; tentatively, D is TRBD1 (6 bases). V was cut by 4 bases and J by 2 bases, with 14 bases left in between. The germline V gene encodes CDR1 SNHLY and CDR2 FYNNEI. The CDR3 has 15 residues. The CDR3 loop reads CASSVGHRANTEAFF. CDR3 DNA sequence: TGTGCCAGCAGTGTGGGGCACAGGGCTAACACTGAAGCTTTCTTT.

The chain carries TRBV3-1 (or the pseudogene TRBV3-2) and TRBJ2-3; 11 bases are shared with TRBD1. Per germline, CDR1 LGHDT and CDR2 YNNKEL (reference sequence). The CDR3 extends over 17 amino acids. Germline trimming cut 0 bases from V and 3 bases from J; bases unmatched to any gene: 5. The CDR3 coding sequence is TGTGCCAGCAGCCAAGATAGGGGGACAGGGGGAACAGATACGCAGTATTTT. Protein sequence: CASSQDRGTGGTDTQYF.

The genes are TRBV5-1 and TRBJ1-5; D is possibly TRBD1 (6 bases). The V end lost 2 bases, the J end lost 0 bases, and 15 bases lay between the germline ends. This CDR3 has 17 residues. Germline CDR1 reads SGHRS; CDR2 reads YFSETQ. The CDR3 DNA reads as TGCGCCAGCAGCTTACCCTCGGGACACAATAGCAATCAGCCCCAGCATTTT. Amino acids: CASSLPSGHNSNQPQHF.

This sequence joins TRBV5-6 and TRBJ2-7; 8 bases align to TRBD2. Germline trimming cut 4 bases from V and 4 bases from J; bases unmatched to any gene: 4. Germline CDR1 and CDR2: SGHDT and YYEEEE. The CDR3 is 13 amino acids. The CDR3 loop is CASSLTSAYEQYF. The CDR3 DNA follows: TGTGCCAGCAGCCTGACTAGCGCTTACGAGCAGTACTTC.

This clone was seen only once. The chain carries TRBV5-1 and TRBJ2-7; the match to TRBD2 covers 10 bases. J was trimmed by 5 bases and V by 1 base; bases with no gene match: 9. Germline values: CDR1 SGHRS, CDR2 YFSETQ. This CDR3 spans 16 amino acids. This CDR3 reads CASSLSGLAGANEQYF. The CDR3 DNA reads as TGCGCCAGCAGCTTGAGTGGTCTAGCGGGAGCCAACGAGCAGTACTTC.

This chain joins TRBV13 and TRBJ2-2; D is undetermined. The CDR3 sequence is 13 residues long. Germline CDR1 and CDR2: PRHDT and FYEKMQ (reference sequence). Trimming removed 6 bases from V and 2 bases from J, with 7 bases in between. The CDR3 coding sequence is TGTGCCAGCAGATTTAGCAACACCGGGGAGCTGTTTTTT. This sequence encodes CASRFSNTGELFF.

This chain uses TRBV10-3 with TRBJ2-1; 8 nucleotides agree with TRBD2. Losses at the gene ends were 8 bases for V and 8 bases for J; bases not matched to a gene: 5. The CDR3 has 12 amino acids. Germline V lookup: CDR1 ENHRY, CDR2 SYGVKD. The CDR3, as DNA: TGTGCCATCTCGGGAGGGGGGGATGAGCAGTTCTTC. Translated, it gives CAISGGGDEQFF.

The CDR3 nucleotides are TGTGCCAGCAGCTTATCCAGGGTTGATGGTCTTCCCTACGAGCAGTACTTC. It translates to CASSLSRVDGLPYEQYF. This rearrangement joins TRBV5-5 to TRBJ2-7; D may be TRBD1 (5 bases). Trimming cost V 2 bases and J 2 bases, with 20 bases left between them. Germline V gene data show CDR1 as SGHKS and CDR2 as YYEKEE (reference sequence). This CDR3 is 17 amino acids long.